A selection of T cell receptor beta chains follows, all from one sample in a study of T-cell reconstitution after alpha-beta-depleted transplantation in children. TCRdb processed the PCR reads anew with MiXCR; each CDR3 protein has one entry. There are approximately 510,000 distinct CDR3 sequences in the sample; roughly 18% occur only once, and 2.5% to 4% lies in the top ten. Here the sequenced sample was PBMCs from the stem cell graft donor, taken from the stem cell graft. The receptors stem from a human donor who donated a stem cell graft to a child with acute lymphoblastic leukemia. Both conserved end residues are part of each CDR3. A D gene is named only where the DNA matches it firmly. Clone size, where shown, is once, few, many, or a class for clones that have expanded.

size | D | J | V | CDR3 | DNA
- | - | TRBJ2-4 | TRBV16 | CASSQSIRGYAKNIQYF | TGTGCCAGCAGCCAATCTATTAGGGGGTACGCCAAAAACATTCAGTACTTC
- | - | TRBJ2-1 | TRBV27 | CASSLYTDHEQFF | TGTGCCAGCAGCCTATATACAGACCATGAGCAGTTCTTC
- | - | TRBJ2-5 | TRBV7-9 | CASSLAQGGPQETQYF | TGTGCCAGCAGCTTAGCACAGGGAGGGCCCCAAGAGACCCAGTACTTC
few | TRBD2 | TRBJ2-1 | TRBV6-4 | CASSDSASGSNEQFF | TGTGCCAGCAGTGACTCGGCTAGCGGGTCTAATGAGCAGTTCTTC
many | - | TRBJ2-3 | TRBV5-5 | CASSLRGRNTDTQYF | TGTGCCAGCAGCTTGAGAGGGAGAAACACAGATACGCAGTATTTT
few | - | TRBJ2-3 | TRBV24-1 | CATSVRTVASDTQYF | TGTGCCACCAGTGTGCGGACAGTGGCCTCAGATACGCAGTATTTT
- | TRBD1 | TRBJ2-7 | TRBV12-3/TRBV12-4 | CASSSNRGSYEQYF | TGTGCCAGCAGTTCTAACAGGGGTTCCTACGAGCAGTACTTC
few | TRBD2 | TRBJ2-7 | TRBV5-1 | CASRASGVPSYEQYF | TGCGCCAGCAGGGCTAGCGGGGTCCCTTCCTACGAGCAGTACTTC
few | TRBD2 | TRBJ2-3 | TRBV11-2 | CASSFQTGGPSGTDTQYF | TGTGCCAGCAGCTTTCAAACGGGAGGGCCTTCGGGCACAGATACGCAGTATTTT
few | - | TRBJ2-7 | TRBV6-1 | CASSPSEGANEQYF | TGTGCCAGCAGCCCCTCGGAGGGAGCAAACGAGCAGTACTTC
few | - | TRBJ1-5 | TRBV12-3/TRBV12-4 | CASSLAGQLNQPQHF | TGTGCCAGCAGTTTAGCTGGACAGCTGAATCAGCCCCAGCATTTT
- | TRBD2 | TRBJ2-7 | TRBV6-2/TRBV6-3 | CASRSGGSSEQYF | TGTGCCAGCAGGTCGGGCGGGAGCAGCGAGCAGTACTTC
few | - | TRBJ2-7 | TRBV18 | CASSPTGPPYEQYF | TGTGCCAGCTCACCAACAGGGCCCCCCTACGAGCAGTACTTC
- | - | TRBJ2-6 | TRBV27 | CASSPILPGANVLTF | TGTGCCAGCAGTCCGATACTCCCTGGGGCCAACGTCCTGACTTTC
few | - | TRBJ1-1 | TRBV5-4 | CASSPSQNTEAFF | TGTGCCAGCAGCCCCTCCCAGAACACTGAAGCTTTCTTT
many | TRBD1 | TRBJ2-2 | TRBV12-3/TRBV12-4 | CASSGGDRANAGELFF | TGTGCCAGCAGTGGGGGGGACAGGGCTAATGCCGGGGAGCTGTTTTTT
- | TRBD2 | TRBJ2-2 | TRBV4-1 | CASSQLLAGANTGELFF | TGCGCCAGCAGCCAACTACTAGCGGGAGCCAACACCGGGGAGCTGTTTTTT
few | - | TRBJ1-2 | TRBV29-1 | CSVPGTAPLLYGYTF | TGCAGCGTTCCCGGGACGGCTCCCCTCCTCTATGGCTACACCTTC
few | - | TRBJ2-3 | TRBV18 | CASSPIRVDTQYF | TGTGCCAGCTCACCAATTCGGGTAGATACGCAGTATTTT
- | - | TRBJ1-2 | TRBV5-1 | CASSFWGTVTGSYYGYTF | TGCGCCAGCAGCTTTTGGGGAACCGTGACAGGCTCATACTATGGCTACACCTTC
few | TRBD2 | TRBJ2-1 | TRBV6-5 | CASSYTSGTFDNEQFF | TGTGCCAGCAGTTACACAAGCGGGACCTTTGACAATGAGCAGTTCTTC
few | - | TRBJ2-7 | TRBV5-1 | CASSPTTRRGEQYF | TGCGCCAGCAGCCCGACCACTAGAAGGGGCGAGCAGTACTTC